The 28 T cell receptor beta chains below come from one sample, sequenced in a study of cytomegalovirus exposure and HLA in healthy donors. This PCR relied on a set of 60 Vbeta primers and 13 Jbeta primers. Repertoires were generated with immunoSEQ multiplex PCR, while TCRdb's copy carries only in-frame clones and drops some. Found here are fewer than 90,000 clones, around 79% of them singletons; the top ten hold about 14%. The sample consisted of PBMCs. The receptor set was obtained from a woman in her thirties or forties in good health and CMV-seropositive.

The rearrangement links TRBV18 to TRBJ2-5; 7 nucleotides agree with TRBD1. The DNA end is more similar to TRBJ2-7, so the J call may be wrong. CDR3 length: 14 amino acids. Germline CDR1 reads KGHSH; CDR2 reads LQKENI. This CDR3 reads CASSQRTGTYEQYF. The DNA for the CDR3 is TGTGCCAGCTCCCAAAGGACAGGTACCTACGAGCAGTACTTC.

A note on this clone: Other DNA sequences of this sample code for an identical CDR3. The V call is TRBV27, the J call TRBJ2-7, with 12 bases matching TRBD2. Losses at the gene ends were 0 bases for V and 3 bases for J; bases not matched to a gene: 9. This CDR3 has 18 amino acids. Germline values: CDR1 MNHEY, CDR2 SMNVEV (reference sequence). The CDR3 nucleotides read TGTGCCAGCAGTTTATCGATAGGACTAGCGGGATATCACTACGAGCAGTACTTC. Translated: CASSLSIGLAGYHYEQYF.

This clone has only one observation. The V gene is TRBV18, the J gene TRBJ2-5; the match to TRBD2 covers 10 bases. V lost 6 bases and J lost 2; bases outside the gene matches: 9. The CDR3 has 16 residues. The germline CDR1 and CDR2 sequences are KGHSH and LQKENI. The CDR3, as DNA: TGTGCCAGCTCCCCTTCGGGACTAGCGCGTCAAGAGACCCAGTACTTC. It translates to CASSPSGLARQETQYF. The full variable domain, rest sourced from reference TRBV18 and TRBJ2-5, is NAGVMQNPRHLVRRRGQEARLRCSPMKGHSHVYWYRQLPEEGLKFMVYLQKENIIDESGMPKERFSAEFPKEGPSILRIQQVVRGDSAAYFCASSPSGLARQETQYFGPGTRLLVL.

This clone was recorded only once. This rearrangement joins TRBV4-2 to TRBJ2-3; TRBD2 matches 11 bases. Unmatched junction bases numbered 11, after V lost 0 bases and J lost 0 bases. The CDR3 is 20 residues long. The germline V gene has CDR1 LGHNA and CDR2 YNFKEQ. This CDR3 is CASSQDLTSGSRGSTDTQYF. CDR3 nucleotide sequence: TGTGCCAGCAGCCAAGACCTAACTAGCGGGAGTCGTGGGAGCACAGATACGCAGTATTTT.

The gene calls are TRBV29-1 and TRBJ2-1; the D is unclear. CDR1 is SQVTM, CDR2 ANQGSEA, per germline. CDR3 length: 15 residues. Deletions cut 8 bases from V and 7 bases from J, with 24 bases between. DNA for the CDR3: TGCAGCCCCATCATGGTAGGAGTAAAGAGGAATGAGCAGTTCTTC. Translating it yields CSPIMVGVKRNEQFF.

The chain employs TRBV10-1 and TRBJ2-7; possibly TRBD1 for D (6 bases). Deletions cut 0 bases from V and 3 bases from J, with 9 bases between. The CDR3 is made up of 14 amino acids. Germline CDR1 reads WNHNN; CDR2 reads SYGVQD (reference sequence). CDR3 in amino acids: CASSESETGYEQYF. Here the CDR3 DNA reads TGCGCCAGCAGTGAGTCCGAGACAGGCTACGAGCAGTACTTC.

CDR3 coding DNA: TGTGCCAGCAGCTTTGAGGGCCTCTACAATGAGCAGTTCTTC. Translation: CASSFEGLYNEQFF. This rearrangement joins TRBV5-8 to TRBJ2-1; tentatively, D is TRBD2 (5 bases). With 2 bases removed from V and 3 bases from J, the gap between germline ends came to 9 bases. CDR3 length: 14 residues. Germline CDR1 SGHTS, CDR2 YDEGEE.

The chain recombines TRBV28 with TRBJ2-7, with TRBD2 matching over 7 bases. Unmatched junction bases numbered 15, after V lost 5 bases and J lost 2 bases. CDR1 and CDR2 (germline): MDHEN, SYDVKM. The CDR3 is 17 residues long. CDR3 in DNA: TGTGCCAGCAGTCCTTGGGCCCGGGACTACCTTCCCTACGAGCAGTACTTC. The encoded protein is CASSPWARDYLPYEQYF.

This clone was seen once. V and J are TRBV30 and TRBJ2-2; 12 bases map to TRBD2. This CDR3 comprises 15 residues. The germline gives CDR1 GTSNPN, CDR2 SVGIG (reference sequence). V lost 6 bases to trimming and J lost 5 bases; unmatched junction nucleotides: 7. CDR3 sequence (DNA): TGTGCCTGCCCACCTACTAGCGGGAGGACCGGGGAGCTGTTTTTT. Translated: CACPPTSGRTGELFF.

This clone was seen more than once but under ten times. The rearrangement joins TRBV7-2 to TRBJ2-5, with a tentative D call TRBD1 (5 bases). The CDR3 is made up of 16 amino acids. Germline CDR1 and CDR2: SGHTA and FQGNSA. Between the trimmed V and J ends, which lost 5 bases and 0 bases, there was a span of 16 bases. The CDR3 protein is CASSLPSPGNQETQYF. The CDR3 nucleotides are TGTGCCAGCAGCCTACCCTCCCCAGGGAACCAAGAGACCCAGTACTTC. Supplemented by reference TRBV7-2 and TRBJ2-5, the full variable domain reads GAGVSQSPSNKVTEKGKDVELRCDPISGHTALYWYRQSLGQGLEFLIYFQGNSAPDKSGLPSDRFSAERTGGSVSTLTIQRTQQEDSAVYLCASSLPSPGNQETQYFGPGTRLLVL.

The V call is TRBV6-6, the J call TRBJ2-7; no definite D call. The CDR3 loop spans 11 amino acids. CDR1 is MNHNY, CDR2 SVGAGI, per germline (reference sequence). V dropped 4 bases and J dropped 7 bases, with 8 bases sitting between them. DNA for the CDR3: TGTGCCAGCAGTTCCGAACTGGAGCAGTACTTC. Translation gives CASSSELEQYF.

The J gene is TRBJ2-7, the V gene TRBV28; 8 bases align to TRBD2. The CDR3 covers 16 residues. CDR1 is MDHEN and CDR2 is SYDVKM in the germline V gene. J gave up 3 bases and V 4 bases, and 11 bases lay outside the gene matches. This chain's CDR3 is CASSSWGPGLVYEQYF. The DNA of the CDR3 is TGTGCCAGCAGTTCGTGGGGACCGGGACTAGTCTACGAGCAGTACTTC.

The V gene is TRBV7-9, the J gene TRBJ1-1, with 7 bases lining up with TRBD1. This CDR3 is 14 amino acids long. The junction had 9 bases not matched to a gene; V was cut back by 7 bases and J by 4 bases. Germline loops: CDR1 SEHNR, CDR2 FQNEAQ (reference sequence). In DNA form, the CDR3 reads TGTGCCAGCACCTACTTGGCAGGGGGCACTGAAGCTTTCTTT. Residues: CASTYLAGGTEAFF.

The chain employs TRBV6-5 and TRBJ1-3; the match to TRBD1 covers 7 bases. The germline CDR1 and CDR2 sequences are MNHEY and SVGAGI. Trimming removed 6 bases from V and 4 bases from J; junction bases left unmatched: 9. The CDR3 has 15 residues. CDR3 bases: TGTGCCAGCAGCCGGGACGGGACAGTGGGAAACACCATATATTTT. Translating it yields CASSRDGTVGNTIYF.

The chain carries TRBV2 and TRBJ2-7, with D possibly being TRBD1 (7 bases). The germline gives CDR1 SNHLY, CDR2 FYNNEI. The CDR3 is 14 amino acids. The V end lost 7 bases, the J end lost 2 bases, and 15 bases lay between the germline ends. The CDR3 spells CASNPQGGPYEQYF. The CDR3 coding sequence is TGTGCCAGCAACCCGCAGGGGGGACCCTACGAGCAGTACTTC.

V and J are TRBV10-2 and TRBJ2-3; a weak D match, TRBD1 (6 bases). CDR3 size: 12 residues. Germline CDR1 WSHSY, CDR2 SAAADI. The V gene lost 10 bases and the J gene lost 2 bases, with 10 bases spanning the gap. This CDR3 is CATGQNTDTQYF. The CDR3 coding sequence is TGCGCCACTGGACAGAACACAGATACGCAGTATTTT.

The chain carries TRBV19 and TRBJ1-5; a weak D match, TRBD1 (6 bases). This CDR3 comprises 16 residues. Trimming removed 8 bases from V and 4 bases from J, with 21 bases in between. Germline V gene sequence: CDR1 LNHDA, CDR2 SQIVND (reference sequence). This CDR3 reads CASHKMAGAVNQPQHF. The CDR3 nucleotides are TGTGCCAGTCACAAAATGGCAGGGGCGGTAAATCAGCCCCAGCATTTT.

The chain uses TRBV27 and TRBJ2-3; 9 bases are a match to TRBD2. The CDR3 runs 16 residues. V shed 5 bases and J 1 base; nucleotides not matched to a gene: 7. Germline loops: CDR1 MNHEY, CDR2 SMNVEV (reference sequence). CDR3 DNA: TGTGCCAGCAGTACCATAGCGGGAGTAGGCACAGATACGCAGTATTTT. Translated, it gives CASSTIAGVGTDTQYF.

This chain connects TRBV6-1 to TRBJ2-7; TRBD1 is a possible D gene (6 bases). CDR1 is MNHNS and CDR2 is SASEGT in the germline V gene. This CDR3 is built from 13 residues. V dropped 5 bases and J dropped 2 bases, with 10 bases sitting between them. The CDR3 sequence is CASSFTGTYEQYF. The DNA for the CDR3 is TGTGCCAGCAGTTTCACAGGGACCTACGAGCAGTACTTC.

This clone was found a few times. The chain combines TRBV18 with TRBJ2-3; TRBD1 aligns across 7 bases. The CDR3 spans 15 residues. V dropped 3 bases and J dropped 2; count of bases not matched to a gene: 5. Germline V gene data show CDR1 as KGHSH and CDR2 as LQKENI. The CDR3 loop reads CASSPGTAYTDTQYF. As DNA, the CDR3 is TGTGCCAGCTCACCTGGGACAGCGTACACAGATACGCAGTATTTT.

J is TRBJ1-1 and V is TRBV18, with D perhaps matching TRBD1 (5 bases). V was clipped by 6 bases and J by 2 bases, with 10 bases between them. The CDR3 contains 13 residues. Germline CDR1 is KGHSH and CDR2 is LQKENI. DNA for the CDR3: TGTGCCAGCTCGGCGACAGCAAACACTGAAGCTTTCTTT. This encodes CASSATANTEAFF. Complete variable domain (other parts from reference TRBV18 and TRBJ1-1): NAGVMQNPRHLVRRRGQEARLRCSPMKGHSHVYWYRQLPEEGLKFMVYLQKENIIDESGMPKERFSAEFPKEGPSILRIQQVVRGDSAAYFCASSATANTEAFFGQGTRLTVV.

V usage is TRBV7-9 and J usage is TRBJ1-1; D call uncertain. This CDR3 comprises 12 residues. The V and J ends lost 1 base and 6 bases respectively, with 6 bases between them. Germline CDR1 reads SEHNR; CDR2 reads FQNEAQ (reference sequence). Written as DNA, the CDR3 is TGTGCCAGCAGCTTAGAGAGCTCTGAAGCTTTCTTT. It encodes CASSLESSEAFF.

CDR3 in amino acids: CASSGQGSQPQHF. CDR3 nucleotides: TGTGCCAGCAGCGGACAGGGAAGTCAGCCCCAGCATTTT. V gene TRBV9 combines with J gene TRBJ1-5; 7 bases fit TRBD1. Per germline, CDR1 SGDLS and CDR2 YYNGEE. V dropped 3 bases and J dropped 6; count of bases not matched to a gene: 3. The CDR3 runs to 13 residues.

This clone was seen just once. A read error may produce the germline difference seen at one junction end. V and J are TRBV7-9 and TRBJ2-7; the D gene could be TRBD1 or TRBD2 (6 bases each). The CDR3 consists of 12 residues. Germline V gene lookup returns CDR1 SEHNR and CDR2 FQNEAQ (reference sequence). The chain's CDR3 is CSSSLQGGEQYF. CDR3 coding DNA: TGTTCCAGCAGCTTACAGGGAGGCGAGCAGTACTTC. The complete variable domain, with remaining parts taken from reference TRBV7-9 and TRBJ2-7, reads DTGVSQNPRHKITKRGQNVTFRCDPISEHNRLYWYRQTLGQGPEFLTYFQNEAQLEKSRLLSDRFSAERPKGSFSTLEIQRTEQGDSAMYLCSSSLQGGEQYFGPGTRLTVT.

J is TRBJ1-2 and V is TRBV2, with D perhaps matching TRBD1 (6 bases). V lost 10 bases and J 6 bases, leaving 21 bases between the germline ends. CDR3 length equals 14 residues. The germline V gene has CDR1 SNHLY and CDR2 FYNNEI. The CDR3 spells CATIARGIYDGYTF. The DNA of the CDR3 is TGTGCCACAATCGCTAGGGGGATCTATGATGGCTACACCTTC. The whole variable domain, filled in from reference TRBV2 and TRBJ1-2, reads EPEVTQTPSHQVTQMGQEVILRCVPISNHLYFYWYRQILGQKVEFLVSFYNNEISEKSEIFDDQFSVERPDGSNFTLKIRSTKLEDSAMYFCATIARGIYDGYTFGSGTRLTVV.

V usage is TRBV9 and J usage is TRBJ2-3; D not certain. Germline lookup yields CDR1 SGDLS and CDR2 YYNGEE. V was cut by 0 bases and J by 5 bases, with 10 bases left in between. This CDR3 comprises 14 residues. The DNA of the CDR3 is TGTGCCAGCAGCGTAGATCTAGGTAGAGATACGCAGTATTTT. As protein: CASSVDLGRDTQYF.

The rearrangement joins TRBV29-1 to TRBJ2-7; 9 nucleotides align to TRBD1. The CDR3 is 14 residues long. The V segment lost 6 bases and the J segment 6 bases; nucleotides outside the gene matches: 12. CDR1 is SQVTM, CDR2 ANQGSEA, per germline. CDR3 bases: TGCAGCGTCGGGACAGGGTTGGGTACCTTCGAGCAGTACTTC. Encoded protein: CSVGTGLGTFEQYF.

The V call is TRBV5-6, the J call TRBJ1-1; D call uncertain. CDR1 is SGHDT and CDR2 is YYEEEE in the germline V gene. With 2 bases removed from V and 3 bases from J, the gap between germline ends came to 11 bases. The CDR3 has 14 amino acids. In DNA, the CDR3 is TGTGCCAGCAGCTTAGGTTGGAGGGACACTGAAGCTTTCTTT. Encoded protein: CASSLGWRDTEAFF.